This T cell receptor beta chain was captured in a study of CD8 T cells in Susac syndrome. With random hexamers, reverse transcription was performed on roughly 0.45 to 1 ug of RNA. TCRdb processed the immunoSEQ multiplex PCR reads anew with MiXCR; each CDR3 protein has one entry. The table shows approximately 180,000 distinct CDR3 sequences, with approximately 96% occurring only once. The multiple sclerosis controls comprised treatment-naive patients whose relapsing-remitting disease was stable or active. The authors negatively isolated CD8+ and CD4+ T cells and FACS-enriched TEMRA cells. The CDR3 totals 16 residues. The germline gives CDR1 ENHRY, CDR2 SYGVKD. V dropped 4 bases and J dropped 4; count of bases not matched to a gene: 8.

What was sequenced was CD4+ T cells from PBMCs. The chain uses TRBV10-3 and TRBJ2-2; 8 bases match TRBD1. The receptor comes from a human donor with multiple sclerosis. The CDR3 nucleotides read TGTGCCATCAGTGCGCGGGCAGGGGGCATCACCGGGGAGCTGTTTTTT. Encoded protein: CAISARAGGITGELFF.